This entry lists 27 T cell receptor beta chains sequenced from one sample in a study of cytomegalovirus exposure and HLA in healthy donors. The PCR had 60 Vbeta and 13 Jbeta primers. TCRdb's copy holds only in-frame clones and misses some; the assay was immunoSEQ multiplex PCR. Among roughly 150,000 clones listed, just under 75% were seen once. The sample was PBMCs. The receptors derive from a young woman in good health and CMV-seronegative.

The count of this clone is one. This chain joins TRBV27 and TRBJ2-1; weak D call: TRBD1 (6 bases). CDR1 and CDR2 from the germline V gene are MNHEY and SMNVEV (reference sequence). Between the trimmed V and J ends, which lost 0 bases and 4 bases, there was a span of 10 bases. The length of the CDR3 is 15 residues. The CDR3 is CASSLSQGWYNEQFF. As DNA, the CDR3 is TGTGCCAGCAGTTTATCGCAGGGGTGGTACAATGAGCAGTTCTTC.

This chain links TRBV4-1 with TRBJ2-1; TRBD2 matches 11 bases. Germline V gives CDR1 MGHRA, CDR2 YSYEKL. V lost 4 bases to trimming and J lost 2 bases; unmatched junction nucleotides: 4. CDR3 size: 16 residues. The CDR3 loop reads CASSLSLAGAYNEQFF. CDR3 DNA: TGCGCCAGCAGCCTCTCACTAGCGGGGGCCTACAATGAGCAGTTCTTC.

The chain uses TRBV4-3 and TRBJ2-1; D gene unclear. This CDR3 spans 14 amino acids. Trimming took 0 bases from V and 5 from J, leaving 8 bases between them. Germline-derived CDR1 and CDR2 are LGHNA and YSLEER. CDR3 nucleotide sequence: TGCGCCAGCAGCCAAGATGTAGTGGACAATGAGCAGTTCTTC. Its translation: CASSQDVVDNEQFF.

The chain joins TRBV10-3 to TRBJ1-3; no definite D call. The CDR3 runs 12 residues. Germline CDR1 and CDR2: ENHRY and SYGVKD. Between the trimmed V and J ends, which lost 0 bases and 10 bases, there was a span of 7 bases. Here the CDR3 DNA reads TGTGCCATCAGTGAGTCGGAGGTGACCATATATTTT. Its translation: CAISESEVTIYF.

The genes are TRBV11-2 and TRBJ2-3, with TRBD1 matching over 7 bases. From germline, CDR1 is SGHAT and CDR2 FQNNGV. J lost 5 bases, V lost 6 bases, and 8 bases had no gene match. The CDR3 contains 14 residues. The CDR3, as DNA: TGTGCCAGCAGTGTGGACAGGTTAGGAGATACGCAGTATTTT. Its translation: CASSVDRLGDTQYF.

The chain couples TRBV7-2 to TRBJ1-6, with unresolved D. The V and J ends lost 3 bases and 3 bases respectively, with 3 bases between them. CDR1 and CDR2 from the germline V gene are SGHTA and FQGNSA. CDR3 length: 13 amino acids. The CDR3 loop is CASSFGYNSPLHF. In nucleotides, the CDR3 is TGTGCCAGCAGCTTCGGCTATAATTCACCCCTCCACTTT. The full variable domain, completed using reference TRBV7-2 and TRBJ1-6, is GAGVSQSPSNKVTEKGKDVELRCDPISGHTALYWYRQSLGQGLEFLIYFQGNSAPDKSGLPSDRFSAERTGGSVSTLTIQRTQQEDSAVYLCASSFGYNSPLHFGNGTRLTVT.

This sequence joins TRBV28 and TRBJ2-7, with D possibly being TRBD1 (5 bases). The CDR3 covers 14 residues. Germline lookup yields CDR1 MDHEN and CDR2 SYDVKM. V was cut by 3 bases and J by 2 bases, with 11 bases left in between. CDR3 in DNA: TGTGCCAGCAGTTTCAGGGCGACCCCCTACGAGCAGTACGTC. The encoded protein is CASSFRATPYEQYV.

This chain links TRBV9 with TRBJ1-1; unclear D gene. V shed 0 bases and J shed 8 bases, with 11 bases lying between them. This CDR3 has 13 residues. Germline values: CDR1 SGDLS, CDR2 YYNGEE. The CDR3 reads CASSVEEFGEAFF. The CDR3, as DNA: TGTGCCAGCAGCGTAGAAGAGTTCGGGGAAGCTTTCTTT.

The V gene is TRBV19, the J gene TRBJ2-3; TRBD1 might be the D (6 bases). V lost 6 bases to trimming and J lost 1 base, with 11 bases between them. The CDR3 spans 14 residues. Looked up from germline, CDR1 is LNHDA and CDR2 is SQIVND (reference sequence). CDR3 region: CASRGAWGTDTQYF. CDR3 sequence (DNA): TGTGCCAGTAGGGGGGCCTGGGGCACAGATACGCAGTATTTT.

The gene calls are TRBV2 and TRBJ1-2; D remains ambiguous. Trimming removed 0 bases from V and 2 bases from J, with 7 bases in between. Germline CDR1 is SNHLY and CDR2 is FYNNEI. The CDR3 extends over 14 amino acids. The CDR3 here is CASSEAKRNYGYTF. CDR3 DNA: TGTGCCAGCAGTGAAGCGAAACGGAACTATGGCTACACCTTC. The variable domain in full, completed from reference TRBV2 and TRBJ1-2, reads EPEVTQTPSHQVTQMGQEVILRCVPISNHLYFYWYRQILGQKVEFLVSFYNNEISEKSEIFDDQFSVERPDGSNFTLKIRSTKLEDSAMYFCASSEAKRNYGYTFGSGTRLTVV.

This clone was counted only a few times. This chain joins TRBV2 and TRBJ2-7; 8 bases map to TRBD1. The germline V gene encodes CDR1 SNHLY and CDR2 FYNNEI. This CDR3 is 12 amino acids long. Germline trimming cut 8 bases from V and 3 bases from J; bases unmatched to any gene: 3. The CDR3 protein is CASLDRDYEQYF. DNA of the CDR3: TGTGCCAGCCTGGACAGGGACTACGAGCAGTACTTC.

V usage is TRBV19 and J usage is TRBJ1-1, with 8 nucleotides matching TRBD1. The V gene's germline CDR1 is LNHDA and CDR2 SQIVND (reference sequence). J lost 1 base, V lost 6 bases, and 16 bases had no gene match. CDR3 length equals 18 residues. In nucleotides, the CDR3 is TGTGCCAGTAGCCCCCCCTTCCGTCACGGACAGGGGAACACTGAAGCTTTCTTT. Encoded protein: CASSPPFRHGQGNTEAFF.

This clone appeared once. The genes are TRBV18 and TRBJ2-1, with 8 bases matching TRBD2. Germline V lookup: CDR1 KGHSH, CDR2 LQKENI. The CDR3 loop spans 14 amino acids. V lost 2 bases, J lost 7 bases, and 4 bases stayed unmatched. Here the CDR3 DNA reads TGTGCCAGCTCACCAGGGCGGGAGGTAAATGAGCAGTTCTTC. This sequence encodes CASSPGREVNEQFF.

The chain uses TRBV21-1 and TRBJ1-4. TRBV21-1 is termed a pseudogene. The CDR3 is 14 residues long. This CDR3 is CASSKAPGMRELFF. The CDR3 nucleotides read TGTGCCAGCAGCAAAGCGCCGGGGATGCGAGAACTGTTTTTT.

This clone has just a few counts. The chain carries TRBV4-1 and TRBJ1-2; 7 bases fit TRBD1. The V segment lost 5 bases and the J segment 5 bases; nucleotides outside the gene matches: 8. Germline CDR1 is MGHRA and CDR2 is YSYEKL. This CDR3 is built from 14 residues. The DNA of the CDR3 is TGCGCCAGCAGCAACCAGGGGGTTTCTTATGGCTACACCTTC. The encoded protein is CASSNQGVSYGYTF.

CDR3 residues: CASSLRGEAEAFF. The CDR3 DNA reads as TGTGCCAGCAGCCTACGAGGGGAGGCTGAAGCTTTCTTT. This rearrangement joins TRBV11-3 to TRBJ1-1, with D possibly TRBD1 on 5 matching bases. In germline, CDR1 is SGHNT, CDR2 YENEEA. Trimming took 5 bases from V and 6 from J, leaving 13 bases between them. This CDR3 spans 13 amino acids.

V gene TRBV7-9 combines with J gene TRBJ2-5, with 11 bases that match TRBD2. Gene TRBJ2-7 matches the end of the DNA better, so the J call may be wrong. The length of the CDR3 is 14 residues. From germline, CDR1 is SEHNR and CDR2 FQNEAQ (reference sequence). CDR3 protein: CASSFSGGAVEQYF. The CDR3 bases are TGTGCCAGCAGCTTTAGCGGGGGGGCGGTCGAGCAGTACTTC.

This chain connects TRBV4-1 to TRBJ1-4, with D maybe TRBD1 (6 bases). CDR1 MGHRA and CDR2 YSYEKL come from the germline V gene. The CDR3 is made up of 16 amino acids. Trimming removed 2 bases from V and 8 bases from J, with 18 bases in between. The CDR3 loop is CASSQFRAQGWEKLFF. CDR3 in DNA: TGCGCCAGCAGCCAATTTAGGGCACAGGGTTGGGAAAAACTGTTTTTT.

Here the CDR3 DNA reads TGTGCCAGCAGTTTGCCAGGCTTGAACACTGAAGCTTTCTTT. Amino acid sequence: CASSLPGLNTEAFF. This sequence joins TRBV6-5 and TRBJ1-1, with D unclear. This CDR3 has 14 amino acids. In germline, CDR1 is MNHEY, CDR2 SVGAGI. The germline V and J ends were trimmed by 4 bases and 0 bases, with 9 bases remaining between them.

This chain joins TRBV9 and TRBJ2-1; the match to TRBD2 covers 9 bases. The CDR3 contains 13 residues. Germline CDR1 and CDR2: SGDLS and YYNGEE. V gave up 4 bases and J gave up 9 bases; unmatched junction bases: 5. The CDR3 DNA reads TGTGCCAGCAGCCCTAGCGGGACTGGTGAGCAGTTCTTC. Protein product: CASSPSGTGEQFF.

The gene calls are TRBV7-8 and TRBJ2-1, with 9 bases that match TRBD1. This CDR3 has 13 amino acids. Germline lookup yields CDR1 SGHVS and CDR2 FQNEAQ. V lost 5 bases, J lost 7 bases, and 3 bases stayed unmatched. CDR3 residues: CASSTDRGNEQFF. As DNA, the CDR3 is TGTGCCAGCAGCACAGACAGGGGGAATGAGCAGTTCTTC.

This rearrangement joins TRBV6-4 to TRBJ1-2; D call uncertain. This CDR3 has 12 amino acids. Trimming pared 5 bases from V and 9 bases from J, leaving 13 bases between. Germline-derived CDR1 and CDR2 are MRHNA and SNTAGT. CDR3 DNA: TGTGCCAGCAGTCGCCTAATAAAGAGCTACACCTTC. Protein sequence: CASSRLIKSYTF.

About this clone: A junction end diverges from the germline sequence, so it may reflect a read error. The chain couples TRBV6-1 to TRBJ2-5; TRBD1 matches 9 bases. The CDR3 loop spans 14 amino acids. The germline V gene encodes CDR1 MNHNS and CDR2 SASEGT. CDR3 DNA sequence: TGTGCCAACAGTCTGGACAGGGGACAAGAGACCCAGTACTTC. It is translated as CANSLDRGQETQYF.

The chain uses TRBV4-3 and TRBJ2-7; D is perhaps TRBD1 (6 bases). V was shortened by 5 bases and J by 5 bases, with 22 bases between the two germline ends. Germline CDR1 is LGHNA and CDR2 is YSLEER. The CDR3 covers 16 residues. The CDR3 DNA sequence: TGCGCCAGCAGCGCCCACAGGGCCTACGGGCCCCACGAGCAGTACTTC. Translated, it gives CASSAHRAYGPHEQYF.

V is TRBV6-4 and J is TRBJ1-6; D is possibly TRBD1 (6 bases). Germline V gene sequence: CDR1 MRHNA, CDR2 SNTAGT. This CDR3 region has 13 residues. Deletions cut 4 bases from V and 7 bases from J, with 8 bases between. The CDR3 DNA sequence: TGTGCCAGCAGTGCCACAGGGAATTCACCCCTCCACTTT. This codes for CASSATGNSPLHF.

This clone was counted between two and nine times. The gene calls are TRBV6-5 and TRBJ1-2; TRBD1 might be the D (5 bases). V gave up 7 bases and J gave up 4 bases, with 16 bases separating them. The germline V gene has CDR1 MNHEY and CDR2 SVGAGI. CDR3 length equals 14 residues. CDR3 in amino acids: CASTLPRGSYGYTF. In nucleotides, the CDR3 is TGTGCCAGCACCCTACCTAGGGGAAGCTATGGCTACACCTTC.

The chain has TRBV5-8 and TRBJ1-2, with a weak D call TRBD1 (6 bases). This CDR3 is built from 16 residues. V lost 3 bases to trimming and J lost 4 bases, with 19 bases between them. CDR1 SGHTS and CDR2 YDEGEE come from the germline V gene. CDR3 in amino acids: CASSSPWQGSGYGYTF. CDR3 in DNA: TGTGCCAGCAGCTCCCCTTGGCAGGGGTCTGGCTATGGCTACACCTTC.